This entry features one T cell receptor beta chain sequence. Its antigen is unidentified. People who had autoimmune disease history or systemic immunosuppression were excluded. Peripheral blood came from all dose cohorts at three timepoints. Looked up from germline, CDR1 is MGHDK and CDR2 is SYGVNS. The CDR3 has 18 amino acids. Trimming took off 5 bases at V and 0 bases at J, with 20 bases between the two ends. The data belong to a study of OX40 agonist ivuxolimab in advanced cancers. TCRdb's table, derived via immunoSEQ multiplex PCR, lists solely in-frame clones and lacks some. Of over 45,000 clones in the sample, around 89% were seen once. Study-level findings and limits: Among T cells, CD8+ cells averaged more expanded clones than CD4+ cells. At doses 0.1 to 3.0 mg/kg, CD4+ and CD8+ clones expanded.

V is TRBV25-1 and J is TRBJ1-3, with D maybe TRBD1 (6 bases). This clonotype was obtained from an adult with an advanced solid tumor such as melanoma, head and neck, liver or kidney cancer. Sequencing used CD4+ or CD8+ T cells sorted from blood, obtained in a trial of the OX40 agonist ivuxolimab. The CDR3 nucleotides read TGTGCCAGCAGTCCGCCGGGACAAGGACTTAACTCTGGAAACACCATATATTTT. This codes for CASSPPGQGLNSGNTIYF. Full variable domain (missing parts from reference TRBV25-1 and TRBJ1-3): EADIYQTPRYLVIGTGKKITLECSQTMGHDKMYWYQQDPGMELHLIHYSYGVNSTEKGDLSSESTVSRIRTEHFPLTLESARPSHTSQYLCASSPPGQGLNSGNTIYFGEGSWLTVV.